This entry is about one T cell receptor beta chain. Its antigen is unknown. Base qualities were left out, and no much larger clone turns up one base away. Ends trimmed: V by 6 bases, J by 2 bases; bases unmatched to a gene: 6. From the cysteine through the phenylalanine, the CDR3 covers 14 amino acids. The read is trimmed to its CDR3 DNA, 42 bases read in frame from base 1. The germline V gene supplies CDR1 SNHLY and CDR2 FYNNEI. Read against the paper, the sample's time point label means: at surgical resection after neoadjuvant nivolumab +/- ipilimumab. The samples were taken from NEOSTAR, a phase 2 randomized trial in operable NSCLC that tested neoadjuvant nivolumab or nivolumab plus ipilimumab, followed by surgery. Receptor libraries were prepared by the immunoSEQ multiplex PCR assay. Under the source paper's analysis protocol: Repertoires were summarized in terms of richness and clonality, and significantly expanded and contracted clones between pre- and post-therapy samples were identified. TCRdb re-hosts the immuneACCESS table, in-frame sequences only. Its copies lack some clones; in the studies checked, an unresolved V gene accounts for under half of them, and the cause for the rest is not known. V and J calls and clone size come straight from that table; D and trimming were deduced from the DNA. This sample holds tens of thousands of clones; 90% were observed only once. The top ten constitute about 4.9% of the sample.

The data belong to a study of neoadjuvant nivolumab and ipilimumab in lung cancer (dated by TCRdb to 2019 to 2021). At the level of the whole study: Nivolumab was administered intravenously at 3 mg/kg on days 1, 15 and 29, and in the combination arm ipilimumab 1 mg/kg was added on day 1 only. Matched pretherapy and resected tumor pairs were analyzed for seven patients, of whom four received nivolumab and three received nivolumab plus ipilimumab. TCR repertoires in pretherapy (baseline) peripheral blood were compared with TCR repertoires in tumors resected at surgery after neoadjuvant immune checkpoint blockade. In the trial, approximately 42 patients with operable NSCLC were treated, of whom around 23 were randomized to nivolumab monotherapy and roughly 21 to nivolumab plus ipilimumab. For each study arm, the primary endpoint of the trial was the rate of major pathologic response (MPR) in the intention-to-treat population.

On the study overall, not on this receptor specifically: A small number of samples was subjected to TCR sequencing. There was no significant correlation between TCR clonality and pathologic tumor regression, and just a single major-pathologic-response sample was available for the clonality-regression analysis. From pretherapy to surgery, tumor T-cell richness and clonality increased in three of three dual-therapy tumors but in only two of four nivolumab-treated tumors. Compared with tumor-adjacent uninvolved lung, resected tumors had greater TCR richness and clonality, and increases showed up in more of the dual-therapy-treated tumors. Richness in tumors resected after neoadjuvant therapy showed a positive correlation with pretherapy blood TCR richness (Spearman R ≈ 0.79).

The sample in question was peripheral blood, obtained after neoadjuvant nivolumab, alone or with ipilimumab, at or shortly before surgery. The chain joins TRBV2 to TRBJ2-5, and 7 junction bases match TRBD1. The sequence was collected from an adult with non-small cell lung cancer. The DNA sequence is given as TGTGCCAGCAGGTTAGACAGGGAACAAGAGACCCAGTACTTC. Translated, it reads CASRLDREQETQYF.